This T cell receptor beta chain was sequenced during a study of early T cells in non-severe SARS-CoV-2 infection. This clonotype was counted only a few times. Germline V gene lookup returns CDR1 ENHRY and CDR2 SYGVKD. This CDR3 is built from 17 residues. V dropped 0 bases and J dropped 5 bases, with 16 bases sitting between them. Separate cDNA molecules each had unique molecular identifiers attached to them. TCRdb processed the 5' RACE reads anew with MiXCR; each CDR3 protein has one entry. Of 45,000 or so distinct CDR3 sequences listed, around 6.8% were seen once; the top ten hold 6.5% to 8.5%. The receptor's source is an adult who was a healthcare worker with PCR-confirmed SARS-CoV-2 infection or an uninfected control (not recorded which). Sequencing was done on a sample of whole blood. The chain recombines TRBV10-3 with TRBJ1-4; D is perhaps TRBD1 (6 bases). CDR3 region: CAISESHPGQENEKLFF. The CDR3, as DNA: TGTGCCATCAGTGAGTCACATCCGGGACAAGAAAATGAAAAACTGTTTTTT.